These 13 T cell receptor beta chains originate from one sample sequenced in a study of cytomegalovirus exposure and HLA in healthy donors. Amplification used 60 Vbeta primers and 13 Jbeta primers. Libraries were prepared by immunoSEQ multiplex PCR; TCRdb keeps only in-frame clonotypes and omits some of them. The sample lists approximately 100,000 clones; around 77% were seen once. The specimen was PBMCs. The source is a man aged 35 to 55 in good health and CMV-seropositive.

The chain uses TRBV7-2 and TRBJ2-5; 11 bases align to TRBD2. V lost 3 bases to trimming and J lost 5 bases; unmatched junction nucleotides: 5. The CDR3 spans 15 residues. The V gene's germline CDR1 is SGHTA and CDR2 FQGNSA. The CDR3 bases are TGTGCCAGCAGCTTTAGCGGGGGGGCCCGGGAGACCCAGTACTTC. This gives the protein CASSFSGGARETQYF.

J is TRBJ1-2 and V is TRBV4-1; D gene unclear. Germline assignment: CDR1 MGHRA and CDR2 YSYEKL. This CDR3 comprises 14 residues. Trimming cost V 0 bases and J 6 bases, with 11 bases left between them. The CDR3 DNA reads TGCGCCAGCAGCCAAGACTCGGGGTTAAATGGCTACACCTTC. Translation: CASSQDSGLNGYTF.

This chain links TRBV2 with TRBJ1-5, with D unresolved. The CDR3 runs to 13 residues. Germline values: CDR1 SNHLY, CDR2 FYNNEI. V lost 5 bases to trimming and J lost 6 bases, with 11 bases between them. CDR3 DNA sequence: TGTGCCAGCAGTAGCCAGGTCGTTCAGCCCCAGCATTTT. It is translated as CASSSQVVQPQHF.

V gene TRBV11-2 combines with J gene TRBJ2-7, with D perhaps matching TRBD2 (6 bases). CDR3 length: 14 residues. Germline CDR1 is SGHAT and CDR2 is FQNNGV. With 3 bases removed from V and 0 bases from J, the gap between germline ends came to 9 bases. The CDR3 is CASSFRESSYEQYF. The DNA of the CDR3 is TGTGCCAGCAGCTTCCGGGAGAGCTCCTACGAGCAGTACTTC.

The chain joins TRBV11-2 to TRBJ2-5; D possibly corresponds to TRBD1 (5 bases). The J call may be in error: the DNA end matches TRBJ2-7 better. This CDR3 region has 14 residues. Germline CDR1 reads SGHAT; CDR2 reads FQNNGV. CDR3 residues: CASRLGHSSYEQYF. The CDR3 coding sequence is TGTGCCAGCAGGCTGGGGCATAGCTCCTACGAGCAGTACTTC.

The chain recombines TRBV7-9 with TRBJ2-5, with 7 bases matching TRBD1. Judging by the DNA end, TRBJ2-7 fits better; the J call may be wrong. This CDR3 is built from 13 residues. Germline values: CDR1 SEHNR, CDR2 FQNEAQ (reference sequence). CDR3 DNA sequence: TGTGCCAGCAGCCAACAGGGGACCTACGAGCAGTACTTC. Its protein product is CASSQQGTYEQYF.

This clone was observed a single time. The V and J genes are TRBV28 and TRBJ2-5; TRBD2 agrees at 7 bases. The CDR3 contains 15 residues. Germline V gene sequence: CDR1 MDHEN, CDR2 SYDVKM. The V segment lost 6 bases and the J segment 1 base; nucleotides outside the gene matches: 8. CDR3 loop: CASRNERGSQETQYF. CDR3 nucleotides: TGTGCCAGCAGAAACGAGCGGGGCTCCCAAGAGACCCAGTACTTC. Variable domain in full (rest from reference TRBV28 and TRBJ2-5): DVKVTQSSRYLVKRTGEKVFLECVQDMDHENMFWYRQDPGLGLRLIYFSYDVKMKEKGDIPEGYSVSREKKERFSLILESASTNQTSMYLCASRNERGSQETQYFGPGTRLLVL.

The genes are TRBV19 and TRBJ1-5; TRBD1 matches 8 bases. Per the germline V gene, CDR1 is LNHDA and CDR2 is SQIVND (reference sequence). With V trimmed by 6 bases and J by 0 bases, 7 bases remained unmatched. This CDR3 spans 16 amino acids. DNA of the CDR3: TGTGCCAGTAGATGGGGACAGGACTTTAGCAATCAGCCCCAGCATTTT. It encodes CASRWGQDFSNQPQHF.

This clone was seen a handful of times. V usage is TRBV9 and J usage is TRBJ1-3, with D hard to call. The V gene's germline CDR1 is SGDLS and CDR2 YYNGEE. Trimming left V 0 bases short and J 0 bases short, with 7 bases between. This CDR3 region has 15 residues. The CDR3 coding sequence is TGTGCCAGCAGCGTAGAGCCACCCTCTGGAAACACCATATATTTT. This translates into CASSVEPPSGNTIYF.

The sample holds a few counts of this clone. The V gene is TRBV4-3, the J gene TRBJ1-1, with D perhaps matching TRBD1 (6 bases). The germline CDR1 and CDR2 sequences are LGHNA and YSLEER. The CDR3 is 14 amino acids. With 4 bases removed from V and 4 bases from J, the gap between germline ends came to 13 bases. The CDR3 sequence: CASSPQGRGTEAFF. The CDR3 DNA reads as TGCGCCAGCAGCCCTCAGGGGAGAGGCACTGAAGCTTTCTTT.

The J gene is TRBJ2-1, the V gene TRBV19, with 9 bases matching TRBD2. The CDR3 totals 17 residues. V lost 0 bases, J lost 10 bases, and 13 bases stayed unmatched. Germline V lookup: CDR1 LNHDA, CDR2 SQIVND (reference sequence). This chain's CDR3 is CASSIDGAAGGLREQFF. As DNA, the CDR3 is TGTGCCAGTAGTATAGATGGGGCAGCGGGGGGTTTAAGGGAGCAGTTCTTC.

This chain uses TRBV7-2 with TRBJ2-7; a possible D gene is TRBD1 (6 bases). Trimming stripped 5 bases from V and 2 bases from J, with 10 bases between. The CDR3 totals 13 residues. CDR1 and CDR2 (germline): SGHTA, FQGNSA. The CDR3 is CASSKQGTYEQYF. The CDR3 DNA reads TGTGCCAGCAGCAAACAGGGTACCTACGAGCAGTACTTC.

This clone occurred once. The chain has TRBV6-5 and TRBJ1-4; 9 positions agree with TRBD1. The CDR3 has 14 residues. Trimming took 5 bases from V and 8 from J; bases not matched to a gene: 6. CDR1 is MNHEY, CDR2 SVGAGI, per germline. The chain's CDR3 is CASSTGTGREKLFF. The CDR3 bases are TGTGCCAGCAGTACAGGGACAGGGCGAGAAAAACTGTTTTTT.